The present T cell receptor beta chain was sequenced within a study of T cell responses to AZD1222 COVID-19 vaccine. CDR3 length: 15 amino acids. Germline trimming cut 6 bases from V and 5 bases from J; bases unmatched to any gene: 9. Looked up from germline, CDR1 is MDHEN and CDR2 is SYDVKM. General study points: At study baseline, merely a handful of AZD1222 recipients were seropositive.

The data were produced by immunoSEQ multiplex PCR, yet TCRdb's version contains in-frame clones alone and is incomplete. The sample records fewer than 90,000 clones, 86% being singletons. With respect to this clone: Its antigen is undetermined.

The clonotype was recovered from an adult who received the AZD1222 COVID-19 vaccine. V gene TRBV28 combines with J gene TRBJ1-2, with 10 bases matching TRBD1. The sample was peripheral blood, taken 28 days after the second AZD1222 dose. The CDR3 here is CASRGSGQGGYGYTF. The CDR3 nucleotides read TGTGCCAGCAGGGGTTCCGGACAGGGGGGATATGGCTACACCTTC.